This T cell receptor (beta chain) was profiled in a study of CD8+ T cells in alopecia areata. Extraction of RNA preceded its reverse transcription into cDNA, which served as the sequencing template. TCRdb's copy holds only in-frame clones and misses some; the assay was immunoSEQ multiplex PCR. Among some 150,000 clones, 58% were seen once, and the ten largest hold about 6.8%. The CDR3 has 15 amino acids. The germline V gene encodes CDR1 LGHNA and CDR2 YSLEER. Unmatched junction bases numbered 5, after V lost 3 bases and J lost 4 bases. The TCR was taken from a human donor with alopecia areata. Specimen: CD4+ T cells sorted from blood, collected at week 0. V gene TRBV4-3 combines with J gene TRBJ2-5, with 10 bases aligning to TRBD2. CDR3 residues: CASSHVAGGRETQYF. DNA of the CDR3: TGCGCCAGCAGCCATGTAGCGGGGGGCCGAGAGACCCAGTACTTC.